This entry lists 30 T cell receptor beta chains sequenced from one sample in a study of T-cell reconstitution after alpha-beta-depleted transplantation in children. This sample's TCRbeta library carried unique molecular identifier barcodes. Each CDR3 protein gets one entry after TCRdb re-called the PCR reads with MiXCR. The sample shows hundreds of thousands of distinct CDR3 sequences, about an eighth of them seen only once. Sample: PBMCs, taken before TCRalphabeta/CD19-depleted stem cell transplant. These receptors were taken from a girl under 10 years old with congenital amegakaryocytic thrombocytopenia, due to receive a stem cell transplant.

This clonotype appeared many times. The chain recombines TRBV24-1 with TRBJ2-2; 9 nucleotides align to TRBD1. V lost 3 bases and J lost 1; bases outside the gene matches: 2. Germline CDR1 is KGHDR and CDR2 is SFDVKD. The CDR3 loop spans 16 amino acids. The CDR3 spells CATSDGDRVNTGELFF. The CDR3 DNA follows: TGTGCCACCAGTGATGGGGACAGGGTGAACACCGGGGAGCTGTTTTTT.

This clonotype turned up a few times. V is TRBV20-1 and J is TRBJ2-7; D unresolved. Deletions cut 6 bases from V and 4 bases from J, with 19 bases between. Germline values: CDR1 DFQATT, CDR2 SNEGSKA (reference sequence). The length of the CDR3 is 14 residues. The CDR3 here is CSAGRSDLRYEQYF. CDR3 bases: TGCAGTGCAGGACGGAGTGATCTTCGTTACGAGCAGTACTTC.

There are many counts of this clonotype. The rearrangement uses TRBV6-5 and TRBJ1-2, with D possibly matching TRBD1 (5 bases). Trimming took 0 bases from V and 7 from J, leaving 15 bases between them. The CDR3 contains 15 residues. CDR1 is MNHEY and CDR2 is SVGAGI in the germline V gene. The CDR3 reads CASSYSGRAGAGYTF. In DNA form, the CDR3 reads TGTGCCAGCAGTTACTCCGGCAGGGCGGGAGCTGGCTACACCTTC.

This clonotype was recorded at least ten times. The chain carries TRBV20-1 and TRBJ2-1; TRBD1 matches at 10 bases. The CDR3 totals 15 residues. The ends lost 0 bases at V and 8 bases at J; junction bases unmatched: 7. In germline, CDR1 is DFQATT, CDR2 SNEGSKA (reference sequence). The CDR3, as DNA: TGCAGTGCTAGAGATCCCGACAGGGGGCTCCATGAGCAGTTCTTC. Translation gives CSARDPDRGLHEQFF.

This clonotype has just a few counts. CDR3 nucleotide sequence: TGTGCCATCAGTGAGTCCCGGGACAGGGGTCTCGGAGTATCCTACAATGAGCAGTTCTTC. It specifies CAISESRDRGLGVSYNEQFF. This chain joins TRBV10-3 and TRBJ2-1; 10 nucleotides agree with TRBD1. The trim removed 0 bases at V and 1 base at J, leaving 12 bases unmatched. The CDR3 covers 20 residues. The germline gives CDR1 ENHRY, CDR2 SYGVKD.

V gene TRBV5-1 combines with J gene TRBJ2-2, with a weak D call TRBD1 (5 bases). V was cut by 1 base and J by 1 base, with 11 bases left in between. This CDR3 contains 16 residues. The V gene's germline CDR1 is SGHRS and CDR2 YFSETQ. The CDR3 nucleotides are TGCGCCAGCAGCTTGTCCCACAGGTTGAACACCGGGGAGCTGTTTTTT. Translation: CASSLSHRLNTGELFF.

Of note for this clonotype: This may come from a read error, since a much larger clone is one base off. CDR3 DNA: TGCGCCAGCAGCCAAGATTCGTCCTGCGAGCAGTACTTC. Protein: CASSQDSSCEQYF. The rearrangement links TRBV4-1 to TRBJ2-7; D is undetermined. This CDR3 region has 13 residues. The V gene's germline CDR1 is MGHRA and CDR2 YSYEKL.

Only a few counts were recorded for this clonotype. J is TRBJ2-7 and V is TRBV15; 8 positions agree with TRBD2. The germline V gene has CDR1 LNHNV and CDR2 YYDKDF (reference sequence). The CDR3 runs to 17 residues. Trimming took 0 bases from V and 4 from J; bases not matched to a gene: 11. Here the CDR3 reads CATSRDRVSGSIYEQYF. The CDR3 bases are TGTGCCACCAGCAGAGATCGAGTAAGCGGGAGTATATACGAGCAGTACTTC.

This clonotype showed up many times. The rearrangement links TRBV6-1 to TRBJ1-3; D not resolved. The V end lost 6 bases, the J end lost 4 bases, and 13 bases lay between the germline ends. Germline V gene sequence: CDR1 MNHNS, CDR2 SASEGT. The length of the CDR3 is 14 residues. DNA of the CDR3: TGTGCCAGCAGCCTTAGATTCCCAGGAAACACCATATATTTT. It encodes CASSLRFPGNTIYF.

The table lists this clonotype with many counts. The rearrangement joins TRBV5-6 to TRBJ2-5; 8 nucleotides line up with TRBD1. Germline V gene lookup returns CDR1 SGHDT and CDR2 YYEEEE. The J segment lost 7 bases and the V segment lost 5 bases, leaving 13 bases of the junction unmatched. The CDR3 runs to 15 residues. CDR3 sequence reads: CASSSFSGGAWTQYF. Written as DNA, the CDR3 is TGTGCCAGCAGTTCCTTTTCAGGGGGCGCCTGGACCCAGTACTTC.

This clonotype was seen repeatedly, ten times or more. The V call is TRBV2, the J call TRBJ2-1; 10 bases line up with TRBD2. This CDR3 spans 17 amino acids. Trimming removed 3 bases from V and 3 bases from J; junction bases left unmatched: 8. Germline values: CDR1 SNHLY, CDR2 FYNNEI. In nucleotides, the CDR3 is TGTGCCAGCAGTGAGCCCCTAGCGGGAGACTTCTACAATGAGCAGTTCTTC. Translation: CASSEPLAGDFYNEQFF.

A few counts support this clonotype. The gene calls are TRBV20-1 and TRBJ1-4, with D uncertain. Germline V lookup: CDR1 DFQATT, CDR2 SNEGSKA (reference sequence). CDR3 length: 13 residues. Trimming removed 6 bases from V and 8 bases from J, with 16 bases in between. CDR3: CSAGVAPEEKLFF. The CDR3 DNA follows: TGCAGTGCCGGGGTGGCCCCGGAGGAAAAACTGTTTTTT.

The rearrangement links TRBV28 to TRBJ2-6; D might be TRBD1 (6 bases). Per the germline V gene, CDR1 is MDHEN and CDR2 is SYDVKM. The germline V and J ends were trimmed by 4 bases and 0 bases, with 13 bases remaining between them. This CDR3 spans 17 amino acids. The CDR3 is CASSSTGYSSGANVLTF. CDR3 DNA sequence: TGTGCCAGCAGTTCGACAGGTTATAGCTCTGGGGCCAACGTCCTGACTTTC.

This chain joins TRBV28 and TRBJ2-7; either TRBD1 or TRBD2 may supply D (6 bases each). There are 14 residues in the CDR3. Trimming pared 3 bases from V and 6 bases from J, leaving 15 bases between. Germline V lookup: CDR1 MDHEN, CDR2 SYDVKM. The CDR3 region has the DNA TGTGCCAGCAGTTTTCACGGGGGCTGGGGCGAGCAGTACTTC. Residues: CASSFHGGWGEQYF.

This clonotype was detected ten times or more. The chain carries TRBV5-1 and TRBJ1-4; no definite D call. Germline V gene data show CDR1 as SGHRS and CDR2 as YFSETQ. Between the trimmed V and J ends, which lost 1 base and 1 base, there was a span of 5 bases. The CDR3 has 14 residues. CDR3 DNA: TGCGCCAGCAGCTTGAAGGGAACTAATGAAAAACTGTTTTTT. It yields the protein CASSLKGTNEKLFF.

The rearrangement uses TRBV18 and TRBJ2-7; a possible D gene is TRBD1 (5 bases). The germline V gene has CDR1 KGHSH and CDR2 LQKENI. The ends were cut back, 1 base at V and 3 bases at J, with 13 bases in the middle. The CDR3 length is 15 residues. The CDR3 bases are TGTGCCAGCTCACCACTGCCTGGGCAGGGCTACGAGCAGTACTTC. Translation: CASSPLPGQGYEQYF.

This clonotype was counted at least ten times. For the CDR3, the DNA is TGCAGCGTTGCGGAGGGCTACGCCTACAATGAGCAGTTCTTC. Its protein is CSVAEGYAYNEQFF. V and J are TRBV29-1 and TRBJ2-1; D perhaps matches TRBD2 (6 bases). Trimming shortened V by 4 bases and J by 2 bases, and 12 bases separated the two germline ends. Germline CDR1 reads SQVTM; CDR2 reads ANQGSEA. The CDR3 runs 14 residues.

This clonotype was seen many times. The chain links TRBV5-1 to TRBJ2-1; no firm D call. The V gene lost 0 bases and the J gene lost 5 bases, with 15 bases spanning the gap. Per the germline V gene, CDR1 is SGHRS and CDR2 is YFSETQ. This CDR3 has 16 residues. The CDR3 DNA reads TGCGCCAGCAGCTTGGCAGCAGGCCTCAGCCACAATGAGCAGTTCTTC. Residues: CASSLAAGLSHNEQFF.

The rearrangement joins TRBV12-3 or TRBV12-4 to TRBJ2-7; no clear D. The V end was cut by 2 bases, the J end by 0 bases, with 14 bases between. This CDR3 contains 16 residues. CDR3 sequence reads: CASSLWTSASSYEQYF. The CDR3 DNA follows: TGTGCCAGCAGTTTATGGACGTCCGCTAGCTCCTACGAGCAGTACTTC.

This clonotype was observed many times. The chain carries TRBV20-1 and TRBJ2-5, with D perhaps TRBD2 (6 bases). This CDR3 contains 15 residues. Trimming removed 6 bases from V and 7 bases from J, with 24 bases in between. Germline V gene lookup returns CDR1 DFQATT and CDR2 SNEGSKA (reference sequence). The DNA of the CDR3 is TGCAGTGCAACTTCCCTAGCGCTCCACGGTGTGACCCAGTACTTC. It yields the protein CSATSLALHGVTQYF.

This clonotype has at least ten counts. V gene TRBV12-3 or TRBV12-4 combines with J gene TRBJ1-1; D not resolved. The CDR3 contains 11 residues. V lost 3 bases, J lost 13 bases, and 12 bases lay in between. CDR3 loop: CASSFGMASFF. Written as DNA, the CDR3 is TGTGCCAGCAGTTTTGGAATGGCCAGTTTCTTT.

The table lists this clonotype with a few counts. V and J are TRBV5-5 and TRBJ2-2, with TRBD2 identical over 12 bases. Trimming removed 2 bases from V and 5 bases from J; junction bases left unmatched: 4. The CDR3 covers 16 residues. Germline CDR1 and CDR2: SGHKS and YYEKEE (reference sequence). The CDR3 coding sequence is TGTGCCAGCAGCTTCCCTGGACTAGCGGGAACCGGGGAGCTGTTTTTT. Protein: CASSFPGLAGTGELFF.

This clonotype was seen ten or more times. The junction departs from the called germline gene at one end, perhaps through a read error. V is TRBV5-1 and J is TRBJ2-5; 7 positions match TRBD2. This CDR3 is 8 amino acids long. Germline CDR1 is SGHRS and CDR2 is YFSETQ. Here the CDR3 DNA reads TGCGCCAGAAAAGCGGGACGATTC. Its protein product is CARKAGRF.

This rearrangement joins TRBV4-1 to TRBJ1-2, with a possible D match to TRBD1 (5 bases). The CDR3 extends over 16 amino acids. CDR1 MGHRA and CDR2 YSYEKL come from the germline V gene. The germline V and J ends were trimmed by 0 bases and 0 bases, with 11 bases remaining between them. The CDR3 loop reads CASSQEFYRSNYGYTF. Written as DNA, the CDR3 is TGCGCCAGCAGCCAAGAGTTTTACAGGTCTAACTATGGCTACACCTTC.

This clonotype was observed at least ten times. The chain has TRBV7-7 and TRBJ2-5, with D perhaps TRBD2 (5 bases). Germline CDR1 is SSHAT and CDR2 is FNYEAQ (reference sequence). The length of the CDR3 is 13 residues. The ends were cut back, 3 bases at V and 5 bases at J, with 10 bases in the middle. CDR3 amino acids: CASSFSGKETQYF. For the CDR3, the DNA is TGTGCCAGCAGCTTCTCGGGGAAGGAGACCCAGTACTTC. The whole variable domain, filled in from reference TRBV7-7 and TRBJ2-5, reads GAGVSQSPRYKVTKRGQDVTLRCDPISSHATLYWYQQALGQGPEFLTYFNYEAQPDKSGLPSDRFSAERPEGSISTLTIQRTEQRDSAMYRCASSFSGKETQYFGPGTRLLVL.

The genes are TRBV15 and TRBJ2-5; 9 nucleotides align to TRBD1. The CDR3 sequence is 17 residues long. With V trimmed by 3 bases and J by 2 bases, 10 bases remained unmatched. Germline-derived CDR1 and CDR2 are LNHNV and YYDKDF (reference sequence). CDR3 nucleotide sequence: TGTGCCACCAGCAGTGACCCGGGACAGGGAGGACAAGAGACCCAGTACTTC. Encoded protein: CATSSDPGQGGQETQYF.

This clonotype was seen a few times. The chain uses TRBV25-1 and TRBJ2-7; D tentatively fits TRBD1 or TRBD2 (5 bases each). The CDR3 contains 17 residues. Germline CDR1 reads MGHDK; CDR2 reads SYGVNS. Trimming removed 1 base at V and 3 bases at J, with 19 bases between. CDR3: CASSEFGSRGAGYEQYF. The CDR3 DNA sequence: TGTGCCAGCAGTGAATTTGGATCCCGTGGGGCGGGCTACGAGCAGTACTTC.

The chain carries TRBV20-1 and TRBJ2-7, with 7 bases aligning to TRBD1. The J segment lost 0 bases and the V segment lost 3 bases, leaving 8 bases of the junction unmatched. CDR1 and CDR2 (germline): DFQATT, SNEGSKA (reference sequence). The CDR3 is made up of 15 amino acids. The CDR3 DNA reads as TGCAGTGCTAGGGATTTACAGGGGAACTCCTACGAGCAGTACTTC. This sequence encodes CSARDLQGNSYEQYF.

This clonotype was found many times. The chain carries TRBV20-1 and TRBJ2-1; TRBD2 matches 10 bases. CDR1 is DFQATT and CDR2 is SNEGSKA in the germline V gene (reference sequence). J gave up 1 base and V 6 bases, and 6 bases lay outside the gene matches. The CDR3 is 15 residues long. In nucleotides, the CDR3 is TGCAGTGCCACGACTAGCGGGTTGTCCTACAATGAGCAGTTCTTC. It yields the protein CSATTSGLSYNEQFF.

Ten or more counts support this clonotype. This chain joins TRBV12-3 or TRBV12-4 and TRBJ1-6; D not resolved. The CDR3 has 12 residues. Trimming cost V 5 bases and J 5 bases, with 4 bases left between them. DNA of the CDR3: TGTGCCAGCAGTGTTGATAATTCACCCCTCCACTTT. Translation gives CASSVDNSPLHF.